Below, 25 T cell receptor beta chains from the same sample are listed, as sequenced in a study of T-cell reconstitution after alpha-beta-depleted transplantation in children. During its preparation, the TCRbeta library received unique molecular identifiers. TCRdb itself ran the PCR reads through MiXCR, one entry per CDR3 protein. The table lists roughly 570,000 distinct CDR3 sequences, 25% to 30% of them singletons. Specimen: PBMCs, collected before TCRalphabeta/CD19-depleted stem cell transplant. Every receptor here comes from a boy under three years old with Wiskott-Aldrich syndrome, due to receive a stem cell transplant.

The J gene is TRBJ1-5, the V gene TRBV5-5, with TRBD1 as a possible D gene (6 bases). V was clipped by 1 base and J by 6 bases, with 14 bases between them. This CDR3 comprises 15 residues. Germline CDR1 SGHKS, CDR2 YYEKEE (reference sequence). Here the CDR3 DNA reads TGTGCCAGCAGCTTGAGAACAGGGTTTAGTCAGCCCCAGCATTTT. Its translation is CASSLRTGFSQPQHF.

The J gene is TRBJ1-5, the V gene TRBV5-6; TRBD1 is a possible D gene (5 bases). V dropped 4 bases and J dropped 3 bases, with 8 bases sitting between them. The germline V gene has CDR1 SGHDT and CDR2 YYEEEE. The CDR3 runs 13 residues. The CDR3 nucleotides read TGTGCCAGCAGCGAGGACAACAATCAGCCCCAGCATTTT. Protein: CASSEDNNQPQHF.

This chain joins TRBV14 and TRBJ1-6; D gene unclear. Germline CDR1 reads SGHDN; CDR2 reads FVKESK. V lost 0 bases, J lost 4 bases, and 7 bases lay in between. The CDR3 length is 15 residues. The CDR3 DNA reads TGTGCCAGCAGCCAAGACAACAGATATAATTCACCCCTCCACTTT. Amino acids: CASSQDNRYNSPLHF.

The chain employs TRBV30 and TRBJ2-6; 8 bases agree with TRBD1. Per germline, CDR1 GTSNPN and CDR2 SVGIG (reference sequence). Germline trimming cut 3 bases from V and 2 bases from J; bases unmatched to any gene: 12. CDR3 length: 18 residues. CDR3 sequence: CAWSVRRAGGPGANVLTF. DNA for the CDR3: TGTGCCTGGAGCGTTCGACGAGCAGGGGGCCCTGGGGCCAACGTCCTGACTTTC. The full variable domain, in which reference TRBV30 and TRBJ2-6 provide the parts outside the CDR3, is SQTIHQWPATLVQPVGSPLSLECTVEGTSNPNLYWYRQAAGRGLQLLFYSVGIGQISSEVPQNLSASRPQDRQFILSSKKLLLSDSGFYLCAWSVRRAGGPGANVLTFGAGSRLTVL.

The chain combines TRBV5-1 with TRBJ1-4; D call uncertain. The V and J ends lost 7 bases and 11 bases respectively, with 18 bases between them. Germline lookup yields CDR1 SGHRS and CDR2 YFSETQ. This CDR3 is built from 13 residues. The DNA for the CDR3 is TGCGCCAGCCGACATGAGGACCTCCGGAAACTGTTTTTT. Residues: CASRHEDLRKLFF.

The sample holds a few counts of this clonotype. The chain is built from TRBV29-1 and TRBJ2-7; a weak D match, TRBD1 (6 bases). Between the trimmed V and J ends, which lost 4 bases and 5 bases, there was a span of 9 bases. CDR3 length equals 11 residues. Germline V lookup: CDR1 SQVTM, CDR2 ANQGSEA. The CDR3 spells CSVGQGNEQYF. The CDR3 DNA reads TGCAGCGTTGGTCAGGGGAACGAGCAGTACTTC.

V usage is TRBV5-1 and J usage is TRBJ2-5; 10 bases agree with TRBD1. The germline V gene encodes CDR1 SGHRS and CDR2 YFSETQ. The CDR3 consists of 17 residues. Trimming removed 4 bases from V and 4 bases from J; junction bases left unmatched: 13. CDR3 in DNA: TGCGCCAGCAGCCGTCAAGGGACAGGGGTTTATAGAGAGACCCAGTACTTC. Translated, it gives CASSRQGTGVYRETQYF.

The rearrangement joins TRBV2 to TRBJ2-1; TRBD2 matches 10 bases. V lost 4 bases, J lost 9 bases, and 6 bases stayed unmatched. The CDR3 has 14 amino acids. The V gene's germline CDR1 is SNHLY and CDR2 FYNNEI. The CDR3 coding sequence is TGTGCCAGCAGTGCTAGGACTAGCGGAGGTGAGCAGTTCTTC. This sequence encodes CASSARTSGGEQFF.

Regarding this clonotype: At one of its ends the junction is not consistent with the germline gene, which may arise from a read error. The J gene is TRBJ2-1, the V gene TRBV20-1, with 9 bases lining up with TRBD2. From germline, CDR1 is DFQATT and CDR2 SNEGSKA (reference sequence). The CDR3 consists of 14 residues. The CDR3 loop is CSASKTSGYNERFF. CDR3 DNA: TGCAGTGCTAGTAAGACTAGCGGATACAATGAGCGGTTCTTC.

This clonotype was recorded a few times. The rearrangement links TRBV20-1 to TRBJ2-3; D not resolved. V was pared by 6 bases and J by 1 base, with 8 bases between. The CDR3 spans 12 residues. Germline CDR1 reads DFQATT; CDR2 reads SNEGSKA (reference sequence). CDR3 in amino acids: CSAPKGTDTQYF. In nucleotides, the CDR3 is TGCAGTGCCCCGAAGGGCACAGATACGCAGTATTTT.

The chain has TRBV7-9 and TRBJ2-2, with 10 bases identical to TRBD2. Germline V lookup: CDR1 SEHNR, CDR2 FQNEAQ (reference sequence). V lost 9 bases, J lost 6 bases, and 7 bases stayed unmatched. CDR3 length equals 14 residues. The CDR3 protein is CASSPSGRPGELFF. In DNA, the CDR3 is TGTGCCAGTTCACCTAGCGGGAGACCCGGGGAGCTGTTTTTT.

There are a few counts of this clonotype. The genes are TRBV14 and TRBJ2-1; D may be TRBD2 (7 bases). The V end was cut by 4 bases, the J end by 3 bases, with 16 bases between. Germline CDR1 and CDR2: SGHDN and FVKESK. There are 16 residues in the CDR3. In nucleotides, the CDR3 is TGTGCCAGCAGCCGGGGGGGGCGGCTAGTCTACAATGAGCAGTTCTTC. Its translation is CASSRGGRLVYNEQFF.

In DNA, the CDR3 is TGCGCCAGCAGCTCCGGGACGGCTAATTCACCCCTCCACTTT. This sequence encodes CASSSGTANSPLHF. The chain is built from TRBV5-1 and TRBJ1-6; weak D call: TRBD1 (5 bases). Germline lookup yields CDR1 SGHRS and CDR2 YFSETQ. V shed 3 bases and J shed 6 bases, with 10 bases lying between them. CDR3 length equals 14 residues.

The chain uses TRBV15 and TRBJ2-5, with D possibly being TRBD1 (5 bases). CDR3 size: 16 residues. CDR1 and CDR2 from the germline V gene are LNHNV and YYDKDF (reference sequence). Trimming stripped 0 bases from V and 7 bases from J, with 18 bases between. In DNA, the CDR3 is TGTGCCACCAGCAGAGATGGTCTAGGCTTGCAGGGGACCCAGTACTTC. This encodes CATSRDGLGLQGTQYF.

This clonotype was seen a few times. The chain combines TRBV15 with TRBJ2-1; tentatively, D is TRBD1 (6 bases). Looked up from germline, CDR1 is LNHNV and CDR2 is YYDKDF (reference sequence). V was cut by 3 bases and J by 0 bases, with 9 bases left in between. The CDR3 loop spans 15 amino acids. CDR3 bases: TGTGCCACCAGCAGCCGCAGGGGCTCCTACAATGAGCAGTTCTTC. This translates into CATSSRRGSYNEQFF.

The sample holds a few counts of this clonotype. The V call is TRBV20-1, the J call TRBJ1-1; D not certain. The CDR3 contains 16 residues. From germline, CDR1 is DFQATT and CDR2 SNEGSKA (reference sequence). CDR3 protein: CSSGMDVGFMNTEAFF. The DNA of the CDR3 is TGCAGCTCTGGGATGGACGTAGGATTCATGAACACTGAAGCTTTCTTT.

The chain is built from TRBV12-3 or TRBV12-4 and TRBJ2-7; TRBD1 might be the D (5 bases). The CDR3 runs 13 residues. Trimming removed 0 bases from V and 6 bases from J, with 9 bases in between. The CDR3 region is CASSLAGPSEQYF. In DNA form, the CDR3 reads TGTGCCAGCAGTTTAGCGGGGCCCTCCGAGCAGTACTTC.

The gene calls are TRBV24-1 and TRBJ2-5; the match to TRBD2 covers 9 bases. This CDR3 has 13 residues. The ends lost 8 bases at V and 5 bases at J; junction bases unmatched: 5. Germline loops: CDR1 KGHDR, CDR2 SFDVKD. The CDR3, as DNA: TGTGCCACCATCGGCGGGGGGGAGGAGACCCAGTACTTC. Amino acids: CATIGGGEETQYF.

This clonotype occurred a few times. This chain links TRBV10-3 with TRBJ1-5, with D maybe TRBD1 (5 bases). The germline gives CDR1 ENHRY, CDR2 SYGVKD. V dropped 0 bases and J dropped 2 bases, with 11 bases sitting between them. The CDR3 is made up of 16 amino acids. CDR3 residues: CAISESEGLGNQPQHF. CDR3 DNA: TGTGCCATCAGTGAGTCAGAGGGGTTAGGCAATCAGCCCCAGCATTTT.

This clonotype was recorded a few times. The V gene is TRBV6-5, the J gene TRBJ2-7, with TRBD2 identical over 12 bases. Germline values: CDR1 MNHEY, CDR2 SVGAGI. This CDR3 spans 16 amino acids. V lost 0 bases and J lost 5; bases outside the gene matches: 5. The CDR3 is CASSYSGLAGLNEQYF. In DNA form, the CDR3 reads TGTGCCAGCAGTTACTCTGGACTAGCGGGACTCAACGAGCAGTACTTC.

The chain links TRBV12-3 or TRBV12-4 to TRBJ1-4; a weak D match, TRBD1 (6 bases). The ends were cut back, 4 bases at V and 6 bases at J, with 15 bases in the middle. CDR3 size: 15 residues. This chain's CDR3 is CASSSQQGLYEKLFF. The CDR3 DNA follows: TGTGCCAGCAGTTCCCAACAGGGACTCTATGAAAAACTGTTTTTT.

In its sample, this clonotype was seen a few times. The chain has TRBV11-2 and TRBJ2-7; 13 bases match TRBD2. V dropped 0 bases and J dropped 5; count of bases not matched to a gene: 7. Germline-derived CDR1 and CDR2 are SGHAT and FQNNGV. This CDR3 has 17 residues. The CDR3 sequence: CASSLEGLAGRLDEQYF. CDR3 nucleotides: TGTGCCAGCAGCTTAGAGGGACTAGCGGGACGTTTAGACGAGCAGTACTTC.

The chain joins TRBV27 to TRBJ2-3, with 9 bases identical to TRBD2. The length of the CDR3 is 14 residues. Germline assignment: CDR1 MNHEY and CDR2 SMNVEV (reference sequence). Germline trimming cut 5 bases from V and 8 bases from J; bases unmatched to any gene: 8. The CDR3 reads CASSPGTSSGTQYF. The DNA for the CDR3 is TGTGCCAGCAGTCCGGGGACTAGCAGTGGTACGCAGTATTTT.

This clonotype was seen repeatedly, ten times or more. This chain connects TRBV4-1 to TRBJ1-1; perhaps TRBD1 as D (5 bases). Germline V gene lookup returns CDR1 MGHRA and CDR2 YSYEKL. Trimming stripped 0 bases from V and 9 bases from J, with 11 bases between. The CDR3 is made up of 13 amino acids. Here the CDR3 DNA reads TGCGCCAGCAGCCAAGAAGGGGAAAGAAAAGCTTTCTTT. Translating gives CASSQEGERKAFF.

This clonotype was counted a single time. The CDR3 nucleotides are TGTGCCAGCAGTTTATCTTCCGCAGCTCGGAGCACAGATACGCAGTATTTT. As protein: CASSLSSAARSTDTQYF. V usage is TRBV28 and J usage is TRBJ2-3; D is ambiguous. Trimming stripped 1 base from V and 0 bases from J, with 14 bases between. The germline V gene has CDR1 MDHEN and CDR2 SYDVKM. The CDR3 is 17 amino acids. The variable domain in full, with the rest retrieved from reference TRBV28 and TRBJ2-3, is DVKVTQSSRYLVKRTGEKVFLECVQDMDHENMFWYRQDPGLGLRLIYFSYDVKMKEKGDIPEGYSVSREKKERFSLILESASTNQTSMYLCASSLSSAARSTDTQYFGPGTRLTVL.